The TCR beta chain under discussion was sequenced for a study of T-cell reconstitution after alpha-beta-depleted transplantation in children (dated by TCRdb to 2015 to 2016). Concerning the study at large: Using TCR repertoire profiling, the study followed T-cell immune reconstitution in a quantitative way in children after TCRalphabeta/CD19-depleted allogeneic hematopoietic cell transplantation. Points the paper makes about the study in general: About two months after transplant, the apparently early recovery of alphabetaT-cell counts reportedly depended on just several hundred clones that had expanded rapidly and came from non-depleted graft cells. The frequencies of hyperexpanded clones fell over the following months, and after one year, T-cell counts and TCRbeta diversity were mostly attributed to newly produced T cells. In some patients, the high TCRbeta diversity seen at day 60 was put down to recipient T cells and intrathymic progenitors that had survived conditioning.

Per the publication, the treatment or condition label means: allogeneic hematopoietic cell transplantation with graft depleted of TCRalphabeta T cells and CD19 B cells. Transplant recipients were children who received TCRalphabeta/CD19-depleted allogeneic hematopoietic cell grafts. Notes on this clonotype: Which antigen it targets is not known. Base-call qualities are not available, and no considerably larger clone is one nucleotide away.

Library method: PCR. Sequencer: Illumina HiSeq 2500. TCR library preparation used molecular barcoding, with unique molecular identifiers applied to normalize quantification of the TCRbeta repertoire. Using fastp trimming at Q25 and MiXCR clonotype assembly, TCRdb reanalyzed the public sequencing data and kept in-frame beta chains. Rows with a matching CDR3 protein are joined into one entry that keeps the most common DNA and genes. The sample records approximately 97,000 distinct CDR3 sequences, over 6% of which are singletons. About 15% of the sample is in the top ten clones. The source is a boy aged 2-15 years with acute lymphoblastic leukemia, due to receive a stem cell transplant. Sequenced here: PBMCs, sampled before TCRalphabeta/CD19-depleted stem cell transplant.

The CDR3 protein is CASSPRPSATDTQYF. Read as DNA, the sequence is TGTGCCAGCTCACCTCGGCCTAGCGCGACAGATACGCAGTATTTT. The chain uses TRBV18 and TRBJ2-3; the D gene is perhaps TRBD2, on 6 matching bases. V is clipped by 3 bases and J by 3 bases, and the sequence between their germline boundaries is 13 bases long. The CDR3 spans 15 residues, from the cysteine through the phenylalanine. Here the CDR3 DNA is all that survives: 45 bases in frame from base 1. The germline V gene supplies CDR1 KGHSH and CDR2 LQKENI.